The 20 T cell receptor beta chains listed next were all sequenced from one sample in a study of quantifying T cell responses using KT2 cells. Study-wide background: Reverse transcription used primers in the TCR alpha and beta constant regions.

Each cDNA got a UMI-containing oligo ligated at its 3' end. The first PCR ran 3 to 5 cycles with an equimolar RC1.1 and RC1.2 beta primer mix. MiXCR was run by TCRdb on the UMI-ligation and nested PCR reads, yielding one entry per CDR3 protein. The profile shows 25,000 to 35,000 distinct CDR3 sequences, 10% of them singletons. Sequenced material: PBMCs spiked with cells of the T cell clone KT2. These receptors were obtained from a human donor.

This clonotype appeared a few times. The V gene is TRBV2, the J gene TRBJ2-7; 9 nucleotides line up with TRBD2. This CDR3 region has 14 residues. The trim removed 4 bases at V and 2 bases at J, leaving 3 bases unmatched. The germline CDR1 and CDR2 sequences are SNHLY and FYNNEI. The CDR3 DNA reads as TGTGCCAGCAGTGCTAGCGGGGAGACCTACGAGCAGTACTTC. The encoded protein is CASSASGETYEQYF.

This clonotype was seen many times. The J gene is TRBJ2-6, the V gene TRBV18; TRBD1 agrees at 8 bases. J lost 0 bases, V lost 5 bases, and 9 bases had no gene match. Germline V CDR1 and CDR2: KGHSH, LQKENI. The CDR3 sequence is 18 residues long. CDR3 amino acids: CASSRGTGFSSGANVLTF. The CDR3 DNA sequence: TGTGCCAGCTCAAGAGGGACAGGTTTTAGCTCTGGGGCCAACGTCCTGACTTTC.

CDR3 nucleotides: TGTGCCACCGGAAACAGGGGTAGGAGCGGGGAGCTGTTTTTT. Amino acid sequence: CATGNRGRSGELFF. This chain joins TRBV24-1 and TRBJ2-2; the match to TRBD1 covers 7 bases. CDR1 is KGHDR and CDR2 is SFDVKD in the germline V gene. The CDR3 sequence is 14 residues long. The V and J ends lost 9 bases and 7 bases, in that order; junction bases with no gene match: 10.

This clonotype was detected only a few times. The genes are TRBV20-1 and TRBJ1-6, with a tentative D call TRBD1 (5 bases). Germline V lookup: CDR1 DFQATT, CDR2 SNEGSKA (reference sequence). The CDR3 has 14 amino acids. Trimming removed 6 bases at V and 6 bases at J, with 15 bases between. The DNA of the CDR3 is TGCAGTGCCCCAGAGGGGATACGTAATTCACCCCTCCACTTT. Protein product: CSAPEGIRNSPLHF.

The CDR3: CASSKTPNSPLHF. CDR3 bases: TGTGCCAGCAGCAAGACCCCAAATTCACCCCTCCACTTT. This chain joins TRBV21-1 and TRBJ1-6. TRBV21-1 is a pseudogene segment. The CDR3 has 13 residues.

This clonotype appeared a few times. This chain uses TRBV30 with TRBJ1-1, with 7 bases identical to TRBD1. CDR1 is GTSNPN and CDR2 is SVGIG in the germline V gene (reference sequence). CDR3 length: 13 residues. Trimming removed 2 bases from V and 5 bases from J; junction bases left unmatched: 5. The CDR3 DNA reads TGTGCCTGGAGTCCCACAGGGGTTACTGAAGCTTTCTTT. Protein product: CAWSPTGVTEAFF.

This clonotype has just a few counts. The CDR3 nucleotides are TGTGCCAGCAGTTACAGGGACAACTACGAGCAGTACTTC. Translation gives CASSYRDNYEQYF. This sequence joins TRBV6-6 and TRBJ2-7; tentatively, D is TRBD1 (6 bases). Looked up from germline, CDR1 is MNHNY and CDR2 is SVGAGI (reference sequence). V was cut by 2 bases and J by 3 bases, with 8 bases left in between. CDR3 length: 13 amino acids.

This clonotype was counted between two and nine times. J is TRBJ2-2 and V is TRBV5-5; 7 bases line up with TRBD1. CDR1 and CDR2 from the germline V gene are SGHKS and YYEKEE (reference sequence). This CDR3 spans 16 amino acids. V trimming: 0 bases; J trimming: 0 bases; junction bases outside the gene matches: 2. This chain's CDR3 is CASSLVTGTNTGELFF. The CDR3 nucleotides are TGTGCCAGCAGCTTGGTGACAGGGACGAACACCGGGGAGCTGTTTTTT.

This clonotype was seen a handful of times. The junction and the germline gene differ at one end; a read error may be behind it. The V gene is TRBV9, the J gene TRBJ2-3; 8 bases match TRBD2. The CDR3 extends over 16 amino acids. Germline lookup yields CDR1 SGDLS and CDR2 YYNGEE. CDR3 DNA sequence: TGTGCCAGCAGCGTAGAGGTAGCGGGGTCCACATATACGCAGTATTTT. This encodes CASSVEVAGSTYTQYF.

This clonotype was seen only a few times. The J gene is TRBJ2-1, the V gene TRBV11-2, with 12 bases identical to TRBD2. The V gene's germline CDR1 is SGHAT and CDR2 FQNNGV. The CDR3 covers 16 residues. V lost 0 bases and J lost 15; bases outside the gene matches: 12. The chain's CDR3 is CASSLDLTSGRIFSFF. CDR3 DNA sequence: TGTGCCAGCAGCTTAGATTTGACTAGCGGGAGAATATTTTCGTTCTTC. Based on the CDR3 plus reference TRBV11-2 and TRBJ2-1, the full variable domain is EAGVAQSPRYKIIEKRQSVAFWCNPISGHATLYWYQQILGQGPKLLIQFQNNGVVDDSQLPKDRFSAERLKGVDSTLKIQPAKLEDSAVYLCASSLDLTSGRIFSFFGPGTRLTVL.

This clonotype was counted at least ten times. This sequence joins TRBV15 and TRBJ2-5; D is ambiguous. Trimming took 1 base from V and 2 from J, leaving 5 bases between them. This CDR3 contains 13 residues. Germline CDR1 and CDR2: LNHNV and YYDKDF (reference sequence). The CDR3 loop is CATSRGTQETQYF. DNA for the CDR3: TGTGCCACCAGCAGAGGCACTCAAGAGACCCAGTACTTC.

This clonotype has more than one count but fewer than ten. This chain connects TRBV6-2 or TRBV6-3 to TRBJ1-1; D call uncertain. This CDR3 is built from 13 residues. Germline V CDR1 and CDR2: MNHEY, SVGEGT. V gave up 6 bases and J gave up 5 bases, with 13 bases separating them. The CDR3 sequence is CASRPLSRTEAFF. The CDR3 DNA sequence: TGTGCCAGCAGACCCCTGTCACGGACTGAAGCTTTCTTT.

There are a few counts of this clonotype. The chain couples TRBV19 to TRBJ1-5; TRBD1 matches at 9 bases. The CDR3 runs 16 residues. Germline values: CDR1 LNHDA, CDR2 SQIVND (reference sequence). V lost 10 bases to trimming and J lost 7 bases; unmatched junction nucleotides: 17. The CDR3 region is CATLASDRGYGQPQHF. CDR3 bases: TGTGCCACCCTGGCCTCGGACAGGGGTTATGGACAGCCCCAGCATTTT.

This clonotype turned up a few times. This chain connects TRBV7-8 to TRBJ2-7; D ambiguous. This CDR3 is built from 13 residues. Trimming stripped 2 bases from V and 3 bases from J, with 8 bases between. The germline V gene has CDR1 SGHVS and CDR2 FQNEAQ. The CDR3 sequence: CASSLSGGYEQYF. CDR3 in DNA: TGTGCCAGCAGCTTATCCGGCGGCTACGAGCAGTACTTC.

This clonotype was seen repeatedly, ten times or more. The J gene is TRBJ1-1, the V gene TRBV29-1; TRBD1 agrees at 8 bases. The CDR3 is made up of 14 amino acids. The J segment lost 5 bases and the V segment lost 4 bases, leaving 9 bases of the junction unmatched. The germline gives CDR1 SQVTM, CDR2 ANQGSEA. CDR3 bases: TGCAGCGTTGGCGTCTACAGGGGGGGGACTGAAGCTTTCTTT. Translating gives CSVGVYRGGTEAFF.

This clonotype was detected many times. This rearrangement joins TRBV5-1 to TRBJ1-4, with 9 bases fitting TRBD1. The CDR3 is 13 residues long. The germline gives CDR1 SGHRS, CDR2 YFSETQ. V lost 5 bases to trimming and J lost 4 bases; unmatched junction nucleotides: 0. CDR3 loop: CASRTGGNEKLFF. In nucleotides, the CDR3 is TGCGCCAGCAGGACAGGGGGTAATGAAAAACTGTTTTTT.

In this sample, this clonotype turned up a few times. The chain uses TRBV6-1 and TRBJ2-1; 7 positions match TRBD2. With 7 bases clipped from V and 9 bases from J, the junction kept 9 bases outside the gene matches. The CDR3 is made up of 13 amino acids. Germline loops: CDR1 MNHNS, CDR2 SASEGT. The CDR3 bases are TGTGCCAGCATGCAGGGAGGGCCTAGTGAGCAGTTCTTC. As protein: CASMQGGPSEQFF.

The chain recombines TRBV19 with TRBJ2-5, with unresolved D. CDR1 and CDR2 (germline): LNHDA, SQIVND (reference sequence). The CDR3 has 10 amino acids. Trimming took 4 bases from V and 3 from J, leaving 0 bases between them. The CDR3 loop is CASSKETQYF. The CDR3, as DNA: TGTGCCAGTAGTAAAGAGACCCAGTACTTC.

This rearrangement joins TRBV29-1 to TRBJ2-7; 9 bases are shared with TRBD2. This CDR3 has 14 amino acids. The V and J ends lost 6 bases and 2 bases, in that order; junction bases with no gene match: 8. In germline, CDR1 is SQVTM, CDR2 ANQGSEA. In nucleotides, the CDR3 is TGCAGCGTGGAACTAGCGGGTCGAACCTACGAGCAGTACTTC. Translating gives CSVELAGRTYEQYF.

The chain carries TRBV29-1 and TRBJ1-1, with D possibly matching TRBD1 (5 bases). CDR3 length: 13 residues. In germline, CDR1 is SQVTM, CDR2 ANQGSEA. The V end lost 4 bases, the J end lost 1 base, and 10 bases lay between the germline ends. The CDR3 sequence is CSVVRQRNTEAFF. The CDR3, as DNA: TGCAGCGTTGTTCGACAGAGGAACACTGAAGCTTTCTTT.